Listed below are T cell receptor beta chains from one sample, sequenced in a study of shared clonotypes between healthy human individuals. TCRdb's copy holds only in-frame clones and misses some; the assay was immunoSEQ multiplex PCR. The table has more than 900,000 clones, around 78% seen once; the top ten hold 0.6% to 0.7%. The sequenced material came from memory CD4+ T cells from PBMCs. Every receptor here comes from a man between 18 and 35 years old in good health. Some clones in this sample may be carry-over from other donors' samples. The conserved cysteine and the conserved F or W are not part of the CDR3 here. A row's size may be missing; if present it is once, few, many or a size class.

CDR3 length,J gene,V gene,clone size,CDR3 protein
11,TRBJ2-7,TRBV28,once,ASSLRQVYEQY
13,TRBJ2-7,TRBV5-1,NA,ASAGTSGASYEQY
15,TRBJ2-3,TRBV5-1,NA,ASSLVPSGRATDTQY
14,TRBJ2-5,TRBV4-3,NA,ASSQDFATSQETQY
11,TRBJ2-7,TRBV10-3,NA,AIRVRELDEQY
11,TRBJ2-7,TRBV11-3,once,ASSLVSGDRAS
13,TRBJ2-7,TRBV2,once,ASRPDRAGSYEQY
11,TRBJ1-2,TRBV28,NA,ASSLRTGYGYT
14,TRBJ1-2,TRBV28,NA,ASSLFRGIQGLGYT
11,TRBJ1-6,TRBV27,NA,ASSNYGGSPLH
13,TRBJ1-3,TRBV28,NA,ASSLFLSSGNTIY
12,TRBJ2-1,TRBV18,once,ASLRTSGTNEQF
11,TRBJ1-2,TRBV7-6,NA,ASSLGDAYGYT
14,TRBJ1-3,TRBV7-2,few,ASSARDRGRRNTIY
16,TRBJ2-1,TRBV4-1,NA,ASRTGTGPGRAYNEQF
13,TRBJ1-5,TRBV15,NA,ATSSPGGEDQPQH
12,TRBJ2-7,TRBV10-1,NA,ASSGTGGDYEQY
12,NA,TRBV21-1,once,ASSGTSGSYEQY
12,TRBJ2-3,TRBV5-4,NA,ASRSGRQEDTQY
12,TRBJ1-1,TRBV6-6,NA,ASSYSGQGTEAF
15,TRBJ2-3,TRBV5-1,NA,ASSLLRGGSPTDTQY
12,TRBJ2-1,TRBV2,NA,ASSEWNNYNEQF
13,TRBJ2-3,TRBV30,NA,AWSADRIRTDTQY
14,TRBJ2-5,TRBV11-2,NA,ASSFTATGGQVTQY
14,TRBJ2-2,TRBV7-8,NA,ASSSATGANTGELF
12,TRBJ1-1,TRBV7-9,NA,ASSQGQGNTEAF
13,TRBJ1-2,TRBV28,NA,ARRTGGIGRTGYT
14,TRBJ2-4,TRBV4-2,many,ASSQGGVQSKNIQY
10,TRBJ2-1,TRBV7-2,NA,ASSFRTTEQF
13,TRBJ2-1,TRBV27,NA,ASSPTDHSYNEQF
11,TRBJ2-1,TRBV15,NA,ATSRVLGNEQF
9,TRBJ2-4,TRBV5-6,many,ASSSLGDPY
11,TRBJ1-1,TRBV6-5,NA,ASSYSRQGQAF
12,TRBJ1-3,TRBV4-2,NA,ASSQVSRGNTIY
12,TRBJ1-5,TRBV28,NA,ASRFRPYNQPQH
15,TRBJ2-3,TRBV29-1,once,SVYVRREGHVTDTQY
13,TRBJ2-2,TRBV18,NA,ASSPGQANTGELF
15,TRBJ1-4,TRBV27,few,ASSLQGPPATNEKLF
12,NA,TRBV7-9,NA,ASSFGQGGIEQY
11,TRBJ1-2,TRBV6-5,NA,ASSYSSRDGYT
13,TRBJ2-3,TRBV5-1,NA,ASSVSGIGTDTQY
13,TRBJ2-5,TRBV5-1,NA,ASSLAAGSRGTQY